This T cell receptor beta chain was sequenced during a study of blood T cell repertoires in COVID-19. Germline CDR1 reads MNHEY; CDR2 reads SVGAGI. The V and J ends lost 5 bases and 0 bases respectively, with 13 bases between them. The CDR3 is 15 residues long. In the original processing: Researchers report that nucleated cell counts were estimated from reference gene primer amplification. Sequencing was performed with immunoSEQ multiplex PCR; in TCRdb, only in-frame clones are kept and a portion is missing. V, J and clone size are those of that table, while D and trimming were read from the DNA. The sample consists of around 250,000 clones, approximately 86% of them appearing once. In terms of age and location, participants ranged from roughly 18 to 90 years and lived in about two dozen US areas. Grouping used clinical history reported by participants in a survey and questionnaire.

Source material: PBMCs or T cells enriched from blood (not recorded which). The chain employs TRBV6-5 and TRBJ1-2; D is undetermined. This receptor was taken from a woman between 45 and 60 years old who had recovered from COVID-19. CDR3 sequence: CASSLDARANYGYTF. The CDR3 DNA reads TGTGCCAGCAGTCTAGACGCCCGGGCTAACTATGGCTACACCTTC.